What follows are 19 T cell receptor beta chains derived from one specimen sequenced in a study of blood T cells in healthy people across ages. Then a second PCR, running roughly 7 to 12 cycles, was carried out with a sample-barcoded 5' primer and a J-beta primer mix. TCRdb itself ran the 5' RACE reads through MiXCR, one entry per CDR3 protein. Of fewer than 1,200,000 distinct CDR3 sequences in the sample, approximately 25% were seen once. This same sample was also taken into another study, of T cells of mothers and their children.

Sequences were obtained from blood. The receptor set was obtained from a girl aged 2 to 10 in good health.

The chain couples TRBV12-3 or TRBV12-4 to TRBJ2-5, with 10 bases lining up with TRBD1. With the DNA end fitting TRBJ2-7 better, the J assignment may be wrong. There are 16 residues in the CDR3. The CDR3 bases are TGTGCCAGCAGTCACAGGGACAGGGGTCGGGGCGACGAGCAGTACTTC. It specifies CASSHRDRGRGDEQYF.

This clonotype was counted only a few times. A much larger clone lies one base from this, so it may be a read error. This rearrangement joins TRBV6-2 or TRBV6-3 to TRBJ1-1; D not resolved. There are 12 residues in the CDR3. From germline, CDR1 is MNHEY and CDR2 SVGEGT. Written as DNA, the CDR3 is TGTGCCAGCGGTTACTCGTCCAGCGAAGCTTTCTTT. This sequence encodes CASGYSSSEAFF.

As concerns this clonotype: An end of the junction does not agree with germline; a read error may underlie this. The rearrangement joins TRBV29-1 to TRBJ2-5, with 7 bases fitting TRBD2. The J call may be faulty, since TRBJ2-1 better matches the DNA end. The germline gives CDR1 SQVTM, CDR2 ANQGSEA. The CDR3 spans 13 residues. The CDR3 protein is CSTGGNEYNEQFF. CDR3 bases: TGCAGCACCGGGGGGAACGAATACAATGAACAGTTCTTC.

This rearrangement joins TRBV6-1 to TRBJ2-1, with 11 bases aligning to TRBD2. In germline, CDR1 is MNHNS, CDR2 SASEGT. The CDR3 consists of 20 residues. With 0 bases clipped from V and 6 bases from J, the junction kept 16 bases outside the gene matches. DNA of the CDR3: TGTGCCAGCAGTGAAGCCCCCGGGACTAGCGGCCTCCTACTGCCCAATGAGCAGTTCTTC. It is translated as CASSEAPGTSGLLLPNEQFF.

V gene TRBV2 combines with J gene TRBJ1-2; D ambiguous. V lost 9 bases, J lost 0 bases, and 14 bases lay in between. The CDR3 length is 14 residues. Germline values: CDR1 SNHLY, CDR2 FYNNEI. Here the CDR3 reads CARQQSTSNYGYTF. In DNA, the CDR3 is TGTGCCAGACAGCAATCAACCTCTAACTATGGCTACACCTTC.

The chain links TRBV6-5 to TRBJ2-5, with 8 bases aligning to TRBD2. Near its end, the DNA agrees better with TRBJ2-7, so the J call may be wrong. Germline CDR1 MNHEY, CDR2 SVGAGI. This CDR3 has 14 amino acids. CDR3 coding DNA: TGTGCCAGCAACCTGAGACGGGAGGGTCTCGAGCAGTACTTC. This gives the protein CASNLRREGLEQYF.

This clonotype has just a few counts. The chain links TRBV28 to TRBJ2-7; the D gene is possibly TRBD1 (6 bases). V was cut by 10 bases and J by 4 bases, with 14 bases left in between. The CDR3 has 12 amino acids. CDR1 and CDR2 from the germline V gene are MDHEN and SYDVKM. The CDR3 nucleotides are TGTGCCACCACAGGACAGACTTACGAGCAGTACTTC. This gives the protein CATTGQTYEQYF.

This clonotype was detected a few times. V is TRBV28 and J is TRBJ1-2; TRBD1 is a possible D gene (5 bases). CDR1 is MDHEN, CDR2 SYDVKM, per germline. V was shortened by 2 bases and J by 8 bases, with 18 bases between the two germline ends. CDR3 length: 15 residues. CDR3 sequence (DNA): TGTGCCAGCAGTTTACAGGGCCTAGGTCCTGGCGGCTACACCTTC. It yields the protein CASSLQGLGPGGYTF.

In this sample, this clonotype turned up a few times. A junction boundary mismatches the germline segment, possibly from a read error. V and J are TRBV7-7 and TRBJ2-3, with 12 bases lining up with TRBD2. From germline, CDR1 is SSHAT and CDR2 FNYEAQ (reference sequence). This CDR3 comprises 18 residues. The chain's CDR3 is CASSLGLAGIRSTDTQYF. The CDR3 DNA reads as TGTGCTAGCAGCTTAGGACTAGCGGGGATAAGAAGCACAGATACGCAGTATTTT.

A few counts support this clonotype. The chain uses TRBV29-1 and TRBJ1-1, with a tentative D call TRBD1 (6 bases). CDR3 length: 14 amino acids. CDR1 SQVTM and CDR2 ANQGSEA come from the germline V gene. Trimming removed 5 bases at V and 1 base at J, with 14 bases between. CDR3 nucleotides: TGCAGCGTTAGGCTCCTACAGGGGAACACTGAAGCTTTCTTT. It encodes CSVRLLQGNTEAFF.

In this sample, this clonotype turned up a few times. The chain joins TRBV29-1 to TRBJ2-1; tentatively, D is TRBD1 (6 bases). CDR1 is SQVTM, CDR2 ANQGSEA, per germline. Trimming removed 5 bases at V and 7 bases at J, with 12 bases between. This CDR3 comprises 12 residues. DNA of the CDR3: TGCAGCGTTCTCAGGGGCGCGAATGAGCAGTTCTTC. This encodes CSVLRGANEQFF.

This clonotype was counted a few times. J is TRBJ2-7 and V is TRBV29-1; D is unclear. The CDR3 is 12 residues long. Germline-derived CDR1 and CDR2 are SQVTM and ANQGSEA. Trimming took 0 bases from V and 2 from J, leaving 5 bases between them. CDR3 nucleotides: TGCAGCGTTGAAGACCCTACCTACGAGCAGTACTTC. Protein sequence: CSVEDPTYEQYF.

This clonotype was found a few times. At one end, the junction sequence differs from germline, possibly due to a read error. The chain joins TRBV5-1 to TRBJ2-3; D could derive from TRBD1 or TRBD2 (6 bases each). The length of the CDR3 is 13 residues. Germline CDR1 SGHRS, CDR2 YFSETQ. The CDR3: CASSSSAGHLVHF. The CDR3 DNA sequence: TGCGCCAGCAGCTCATCGGCGGGACATCTTGTGCATTTT.

This clonotype was detected a few times. The V gene is TRBV5-6, the J gene TRBJ2-1, with D unclear. The germline V gene encodes CDR1 SGHDT and CDR2 YYEEEE. V was clipped by 4 bases and J by 6 bases, with 8 bases between them. The CDR3 extends over 12 amino acids. The CDR3 nucleotides are TGTGCCAGCAGCGTCGTCTTCAATGAGCAGTTCTTC. It codes for CASSVVFNEQFF.

This clonotype came up a few times. The rearrangement uses TRBV12-3 or TRBV12-4 and TRBJ2-5; perhaps TRBD2 as D (5 bases). V shed 3 bases and J shed 5 bases, with 10 bases lying between them. There are 13 residues in the CDR3. The CDR3 DNA reads TGTGCCAGCAGTTTCTCGGGGTTGGAGACCCAGTACTTC. Translated, it gives CASSFSGLETQYF.

The V call is TRBV29-1, the J call TRBJ2-1; TRBD2 matches 11 bases. J lost 6 bases, V lost 6 bases, and 10 bases had no gene match. Germline V gene lookup returns CDR1 SQVTM and CDR2 ANQGSEA. The CDR3 loop spans 15 amino acids. CDR3 amino acids: CSVVETSGVSNEQFF. CDR3 DNA sequence: TGCAGCGTGGTCGAGACTAGCGGGGTTTCCAATGAGCAGTTCTTC.

The chain has TRBV28 and TRBJ2-3; D is possibly TRBD1 (6 bases). There are 14 residues in the CDR3. V was clipped by 5 bases and J by 6 bases, with 15 bases between them. The germline V gene encodes CDR1 MDHEN and CDR2 SYDVKM. CDR3 amino acids: CASSRTVEADTQYF. The CDR3 coding sequence is TGTGCCAGCAGTCGGACAGTAGAAGCGGATACGCAGTATTTT.

The chain couples TRBV29-1 to TRBJ2-7, with 9 positions matching TRBD2. V lost 6 bases and J lost 7; bases outside the gene matches: 4. CDR3 length: 11 residues. CDR1 SQVTM and CDR2 ANQGSEA come from the germline V gene. The CDR3, as DNA: TGCAGCGTCCTTAGCGGGAGTGAGCAGTACTTC. This translates into CSVLSGSEQYF.

This clonotype was counted between two and nine times. The chain joins TRBV28 to TRBJ2-5; 13 bases agree with TRBD2. V was pared by 6 bases and J by 5 bases, with 12 bases of the junction left unmatched. There are 17 residues in the CDR3. The germline V gene encodes CDR1 MDHEN and CDR2 SYDVKM. CDR3 protein: CASSHTSGRADGETQYF. CDR3 DNA: TGTGCCAGCAGCCACACTAGCGGGAGGGCCGACGGGGAGACCCAGTACTTC.